This T cell receptor (beta chain) is drawn from a study of shared clonotypes between healthy human individuals. Method: immunoSEQ multiplex PCR; TCRdb's copy keeps in-frame clones and lacks some. Found here are about 980,000 clones, approximately 80% of them singletons; the top ten hold around 1.5%. With respect to this clone: Other DNA variants within this sample encode the same CDR3.

Trimming removed 6 bases at V and 3 bases at J, with 9 bases between. Looked up from germline, CDR1 is MDHEN and CDR2 is SYDVKM. CDR3 length equals 12 residues. Sequenced: memory CD4+ T cells sorted from blood. As to subset: CD45RA-negative fraction. This TCR was recovered from a man aged 18 to 30 in good health. This chain links TRBV28 with TRBJ2-7; tentative D call: TRBD1 (5 bases). CDR3 residues: CASSPDSYEQYF. The CDR3 bases are TGTGCCAGCAGCCCTGACAGCTACGAGCAGTACTTC.